Listed below are T cell receptor beta chains from one sample, sequenced in a study of regulatory T cells in long-lasting Graves disease. TCRdb independently ran MiXCR on the multiplex PCR reads; one entry per CDR3 protein. The sample records 350,000 to 400,000 distinct CDR3 sequences, 15% to 20% being singletons. These data were also reused for a study on T cells in Graves' hyperthyroidism and ophthalmopathy.

Sample: peripheral blood mononuclear cells (PBMCs), taken at new diagnosis, from a patient treated with antithyroid drugs. Source of these receptors: a woman between 18 and 29 years old with Graves disease. The CDR3 runs from the conserved cysteine through the conserved F or W. The D gene is left open where the match is weak. Size is stated for part of the rows, as once, few or many counts, or as a class when the clone is expanded.

clone size: many; J gene: TRBJ2-1; V gene: TRBV7-8; CDR3 length: 15; D gene: TRBD2; CDR3 DNA: TGTGCCAGCAGCTTACGGCTAGCGGCCCACAATGAGCAGTTCTTC; CDR3 protein: CASSLRLAAHNEQFF
clone size: many; J gene: TRBJ2-1; V gene: TRBV5-6; CDR3 length: 16; D gene: TRBD1; CDR3 DNA: TGTGCCAGCAGTTACGACAGGGGCCCAAAGGTGGATGAGCAGTTCTTC; CDR3 protein: CASSYDRGPKVDEQFF
clone size: many; J gene: TRBJ2-3; V gene: TRBV7-3; CDR3 length: 14; D gene: NA; CDR3 DNA: TGTGCCAGCAGCTTATACGGGGGCACAGATACGCAGTATTTT; CDR3 protein: CASSLYGGTDTQYF
clone size: many; J gene: TRBJ1-5; V gene: TRBV6-1; CDR3 length: 17; D gene: NA; CDR3 DNA: TGTGCCAGCAGTAAAATGACGGACTGGGATGGCAATCAGCCCCAGCATTTT; CDR3 protein: CASSKMTDWDGNQPQHF
clone size: NA; J gene: TRBJ1-5; V gene: TRBV4-1; CDR3 length: 13; D gene: NA; CDR3 DNA: TGCGCCAGCAGCCTCGAATGGAATCAGCCCCAGCATTTT; CDR3 protein: CASSLEWNQPQHF
clone size: many; J gene: TRBJ2-7; V gene: TRBV3-1; CDR3 length: 15; D gene: NA; CDR3 DNA: TGTGCCAGCAGCCAAGGACAGGTGGAGACCTACGAGCAGTACTTC; CDR3 protein: CASSQGQVETYEQYF
clone size: NA; J gene: TRBJ1-1; V gene: TRBV6-2/TRBV6-3; CDR3 length: 14; D gene: NA; CDR3 DNA: TGTGCCAGCAGTGAAGCCCCAACGAACACTGAAGCTTTCTTT; CDR3 protein: CASSEAPTNTEAFF
clone size: few; J gene: TRBJ2-5; V gene: TRBV6-5; CDR3 length: 16; D gene: TRBD2; CDR3 DNA: TGTGCCAGCAGTTACTCTAGCGGGGGGCGTCTGGAGACCCAGTACTTC; CDR3 protein: CASSYSSGGRLETQYF
clone size: many; J gene: TRBJ1-2; V gene: TRBV28; CDR3 length: 15; D gene: NA; CDR3 DNA: TGTGCCAGCAGCCTCTTTATGGGAGGACGCTATGGCTACACCTTC; CDR3 protein: CASSLFMGGRYGYTF
clone size: many; J gene: TRBJ1-2; V gene: TRBV3-1; CDR3 length: 14; D gene: TRBD1; CDR3 DNA: TGTGCCAGCAGCGGAGAGACAGGGGGCTATGGCTACACCTTC; CDR3 protein: CASSGETGGYGYTF
clone size: many; J gene: TRBJ1-4; V gene: TRBV18; CDR3 length: 14; D gene: NA; CDR3 DNA: TGTGCCAGCTCACCGACTGATGCTAATGAAAAACTGTTTTTT; CDR3 protein: CASSPTDANEKLFF
clone size: many; J gene: TRBJ1-2; V gene: TRBV28; CDR3 length: 14; D gene: NA; CDR3 DNA: TGTGCCAGCAGTTTTGCCTCAGGATCAAATGGCTACACCTTC; CDR3 protein: CASSFASGSNGYTF
clone size: NA; J gene: TRBJ1-5; V gene: TRBV30; CDR3 length: 14; D gene: NA; CDR3 DNA: TGTGCCAGTAGTATCGTAGGGAGCAATCAGCCCCAGCATTTT; CDR3 protein: CASSIVGSNQPQHF
clone size: many; J gene: TRBJ2-1; V gene: TRBV3-1; CDR3 length: 15; D gene: NA; CDR3 DNA: TGTGCCAGCAGCTTAAGCCGGGGTTCCTACAATGAGCAGTTCTTC; CDR3 protein: CASSLSRGSYNEQFF
clone size: many; J gene: TRBJ2-2; V gene: TRBV3-1; CDR3 length: 15; D gene: TRBD1; CDR3 DNA: TGTGCCAGCAGCCATACAACAGGGGGTACCGGGGAGCTGTTTTTT; CDR3 protein: CASSHTTGGTGELFF
clone size: once; J gene: TRBJ1-3; V gene: TRBV5-5; CDR3 length: 16; D gene: NA; CDR3 DNA: TGTGCCAGCAGCTCATTAGGACGGTTCTCTGGAAACACCATATATTTT; CDR3 protein: CASSSLGRFSGNTIYF
clone size: few; J gene: TRBJ2-7; V gene: TRBV19; CDR3 length: 13; D gene: NA; CDR3 DNA: TGTGCCAGTAGACAGATGCGGGGCTACGAGCAGTACTTC; CDR3 protein: CASRQMRGYEQYF
clone size: many; J gene: TRBJ2-2; V gene: TRBV4-1; CDR3 length: 17; D gene: NA; CDR3 DNA: TGCGCCAGCAGGCGGGTCGATATGGGACTTTCCTCCGGGGAGCTGTTTTTT; CDR3 protein: CASRRVDMGLSSGELFF
clone size: NA; J gene: TRBJ1-1; V gene: TRBV19; CDR3 length: 14; D gene: NA; CDR3 DNA: TGTGCCAGTAAAAACAGGGAAGAGAACACTGAAGCTTTCTTT; CDR3 protein: CASKNREENTEAFF
clone size: many; J gene: TRBJ2-7; V gene: TRBV3-1; CDR3 length: 16; D gene: NA; CDR3 DNA: TGTGCCAGCAGCCAAGTTAGAGGAGAGCGAACCTACGAGCAGTACTTC; CDR3 protein: CASSQVRGERTYEQYF